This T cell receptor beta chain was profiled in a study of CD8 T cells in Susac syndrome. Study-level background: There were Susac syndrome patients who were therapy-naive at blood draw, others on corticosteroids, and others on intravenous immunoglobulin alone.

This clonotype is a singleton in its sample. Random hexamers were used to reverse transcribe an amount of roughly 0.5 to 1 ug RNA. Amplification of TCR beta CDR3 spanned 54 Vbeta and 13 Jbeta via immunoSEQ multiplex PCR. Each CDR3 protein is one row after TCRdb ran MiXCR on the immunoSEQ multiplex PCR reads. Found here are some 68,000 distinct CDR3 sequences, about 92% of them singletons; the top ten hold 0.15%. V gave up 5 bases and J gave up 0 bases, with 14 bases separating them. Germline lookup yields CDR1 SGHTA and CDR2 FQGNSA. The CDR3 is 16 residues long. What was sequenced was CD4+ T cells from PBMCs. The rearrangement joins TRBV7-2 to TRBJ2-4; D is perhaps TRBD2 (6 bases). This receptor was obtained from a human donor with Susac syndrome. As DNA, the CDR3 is TGTGCCAGCAGCCCTCAGGGACTCCTAGCCAAAAACATTCAGTACTTC. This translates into CASSPQGLLAKNIQYF.